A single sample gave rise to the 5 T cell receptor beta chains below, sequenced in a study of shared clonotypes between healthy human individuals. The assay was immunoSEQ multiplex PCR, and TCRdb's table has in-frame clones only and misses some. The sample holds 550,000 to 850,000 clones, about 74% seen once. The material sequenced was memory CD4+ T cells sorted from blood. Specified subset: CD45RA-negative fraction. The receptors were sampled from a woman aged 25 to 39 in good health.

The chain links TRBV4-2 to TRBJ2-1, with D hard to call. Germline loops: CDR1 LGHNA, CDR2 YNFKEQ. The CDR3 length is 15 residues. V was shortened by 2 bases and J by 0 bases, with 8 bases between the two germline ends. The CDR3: CASSQPTVSYNEQFF. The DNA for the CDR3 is TGTGCCAGCAGCCAACCGACGGTCTCCTACAATGAGCAGTTCTTC.

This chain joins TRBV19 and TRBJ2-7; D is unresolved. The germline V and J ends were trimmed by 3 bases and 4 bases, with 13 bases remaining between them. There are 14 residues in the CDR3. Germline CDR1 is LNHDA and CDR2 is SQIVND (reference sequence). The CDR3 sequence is CASSIRADLYEQYF. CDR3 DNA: TGTGCCAGTAGTATTAGGGCTGACTTGTACGAGCAGTACTTC.

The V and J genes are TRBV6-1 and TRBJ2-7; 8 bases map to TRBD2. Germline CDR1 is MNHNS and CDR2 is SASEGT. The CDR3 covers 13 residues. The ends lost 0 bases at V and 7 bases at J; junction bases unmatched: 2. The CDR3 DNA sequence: TGTGCCAGCAGTGAAGCCGGCGGGAGGGAGCAGTACTTC. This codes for CASSEAGGREQYF.

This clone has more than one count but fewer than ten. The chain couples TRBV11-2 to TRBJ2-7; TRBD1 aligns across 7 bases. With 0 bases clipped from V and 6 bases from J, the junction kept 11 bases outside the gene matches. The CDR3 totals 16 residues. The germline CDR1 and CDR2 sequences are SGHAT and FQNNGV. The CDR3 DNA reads TGTGCCAGCAGCTTAGATCGCGCAGGGGGTAAGGGCGAGCAGTACTTC. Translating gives CASSLDRAGGKGEQYF.

CDR3 residues: CASSPGTGEREQFF. CDR3 in DNA: TGTGCCAGCAGTCCGGGGACAGGGGAAAGGGAGCAGTTCTTC. The chain employs TRBV27 and TRBJ2-1; 10 positions match TRBD1. CDR3 length: 14 amino acids. The germline V gene has CDR1 MNHEY and CDR2 SMNVEV (reference sequence). V dropped 5 bases and J dropped 10; count of bases not matched to a gene: 8.